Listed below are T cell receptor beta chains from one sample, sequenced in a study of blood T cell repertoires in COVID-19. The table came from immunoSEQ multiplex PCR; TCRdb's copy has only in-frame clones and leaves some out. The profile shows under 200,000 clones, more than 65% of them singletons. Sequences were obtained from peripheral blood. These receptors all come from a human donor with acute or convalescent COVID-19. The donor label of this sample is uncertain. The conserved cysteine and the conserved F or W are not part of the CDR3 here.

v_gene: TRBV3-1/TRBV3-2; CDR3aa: ASSQDGREQY
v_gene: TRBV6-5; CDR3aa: ASRLGQGYEQY
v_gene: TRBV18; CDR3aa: ASSPLRQGGNTGELF
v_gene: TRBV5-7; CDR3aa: ASSPQDREKTNYGYT
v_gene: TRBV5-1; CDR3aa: ASSLTPRDLIY
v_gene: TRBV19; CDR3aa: ASSSLDSANQPQH
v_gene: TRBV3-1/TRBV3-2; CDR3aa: ASSPHDRFGYGYT
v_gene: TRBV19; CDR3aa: ASSIWGRKTNTEAF
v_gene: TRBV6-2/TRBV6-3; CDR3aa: ASSPGSDTQY
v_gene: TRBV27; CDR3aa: ASSHSGRGTGELF
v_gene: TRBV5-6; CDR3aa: ASSLTPGQGNTEAF
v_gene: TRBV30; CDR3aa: AWGGNSYEQY
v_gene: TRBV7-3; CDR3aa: ASSLTWASGANTGELF
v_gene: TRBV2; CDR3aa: ASRSRDYGYNEQF
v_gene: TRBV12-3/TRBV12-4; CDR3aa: ASSIQSNYEQY
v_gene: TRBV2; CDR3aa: ASSATSGRYEQY
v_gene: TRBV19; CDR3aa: ASSIMRSGGQETQY
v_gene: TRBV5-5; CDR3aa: AREGGSNSYEQY
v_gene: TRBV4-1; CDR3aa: ASSQTGGRTPGDEKLF
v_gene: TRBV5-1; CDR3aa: ASSVGTIQETQY
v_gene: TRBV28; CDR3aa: ASSLGGFSNQPQH
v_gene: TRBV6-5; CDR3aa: ASSTTGGSTEAF
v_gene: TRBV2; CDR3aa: ASSPGSEKLF
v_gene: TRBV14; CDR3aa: ASSQSYGYT
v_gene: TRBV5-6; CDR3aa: ASSLPTGGREQY
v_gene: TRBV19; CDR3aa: ATSPMWVRVNTEAF
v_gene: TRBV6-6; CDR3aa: ASSRNLGAGSSYEQY
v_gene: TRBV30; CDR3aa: ARGEAANNGYT
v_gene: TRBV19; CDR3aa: ASSTLPGQEVVGYT
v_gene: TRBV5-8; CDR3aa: ASSLDREFYGYT
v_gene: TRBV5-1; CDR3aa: ASSWGVEAGEAF
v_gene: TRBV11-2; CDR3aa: ASSLDSGLTYEQY
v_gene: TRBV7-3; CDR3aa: ASSLTGQAGYT
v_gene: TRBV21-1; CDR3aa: ASSKEGDRVHQPQH
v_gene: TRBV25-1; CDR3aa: ASSDEAAQYQETQY
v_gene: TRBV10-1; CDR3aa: ASSPGPGRDYNEQF
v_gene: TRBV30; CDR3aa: AWSGVIEKLF
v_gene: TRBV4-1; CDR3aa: ASSRGLLMMALH
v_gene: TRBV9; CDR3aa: ASSVGLRTDTQY
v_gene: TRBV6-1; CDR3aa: ASSDPGTYEQY
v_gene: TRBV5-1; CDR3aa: ASSPQGAQETQY
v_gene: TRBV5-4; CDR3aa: ASSLGVYEQY
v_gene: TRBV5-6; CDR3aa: ASSLGQLTYNEQF
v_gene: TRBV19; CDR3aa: ASSRPGQGRDTQY
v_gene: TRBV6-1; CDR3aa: ASSERLAGTREQY
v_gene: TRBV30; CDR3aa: AWSGTVLYEQY
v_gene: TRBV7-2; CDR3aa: ASSLYTGEAF
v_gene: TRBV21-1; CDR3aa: ASSKYAGAITGYT
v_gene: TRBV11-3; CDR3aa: ASSPTSGARYEQF
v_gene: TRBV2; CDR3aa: ASVTGLSGNTIY